This TCR beta chain was recorded in a study of blood T cell repertoires in COVID-19. Looking at the study overall: Collection of acute and convalescent COVID-19 samples took place in the United States, Italy and Spain. The cDNA or gDNA used as material had been derived from T cells, B-cell-depleted T cells, or PBMCs.

The CDR3 runs 14 residues. The V end was cut by 7 bases, the J end by 2 bases, with 12 bases between. From germline, CDR1 is LNHDA and CDR2 SQIVND (reference sequence). Patients at the Seattle site were enrolled during active infection and followed longitudinally. Original analysis: Amplifying reference gene primers gave estimates of nucleated cell counts. Repertoires were generated with immunoSEQ multiplex PCR, while TCRdb's copy carries only in-frame clones and drops some. The V and J calls and the clone size are those of that table, but D and trimming were determined from the DNA. The sample lists roughly 400,000 clones; around 87% were seen once.

The receptor's source is a woman aged 55-69 years with COVID-19, enrolled during active disease. J is TRBJ2-1 and V is TRBV19, with D possibly being TRBD2 (6 bases). The specimen was peripheral blood. The CDR3 reads CASTEGTTYNEQFF. DNA for the CDR3: TGTGCCAGTACGGAGGGGACCACCTACAATGAGCAGTTCTTC.